Below are 15 T cell receptor beta chains sequenced from a single sample in a study of blood T cell repertoires in COVID-19. TCRdb keeps only in-frame clones here, not all; method: immunoSEQ multiplex PCR. The data show some 60,000 clones, 91% seen once. Material for sequencing was peripheral blood. All receptors come from a man aged 60 to 69 with acute or convalescent COVID-19.

The V call is TRBV11-3, the J call TRBJ2-1, with 9 bases fitting TRBD2. J gave up 0 bases and V 3 bases, and 0 bases lay outside the gene matches. This CDR3 is 15 amino acids long. Germline lookup yields CDR1 SGHNT and CDR2 YENEEA. The CDR3, as DNA: TGTGCCAGCAGCTTTAGCGGGAGCTCCTACAATGAGCAGTTCTTC. Translating gives CASSFSGSSYNEQFF.

This chain links TRBV5-6 with TRBJ1-2; D unresolved. The CDR3 spans 12 residues. The V and J ends lost 3 bases and 8 bases respectively, with 11 bases between them. The V gene's germline CDR1 is SGHDT and CDR2 YYEEEE. The CDR3 sequence: CASSYEVTGYTF. The CDR3 region has the DNA TGTGCCAGCAGCTACGAGGTAACGGGCTACACCTTC.

V usage is TRBV7-8 and J usage is TRBJ2-7, with TRBD1 identical over 9 bases. Trimming cost V 1 base and J 12 bases; bases outside gene matches: 4. CDR1 SGHVS and CDR2 FQNEAQ come from the germline V gene. The CDR3 sequence is 12 residues long. The CDR3 nucleotides are TGTGCCAGCAGCTTAGGGACAGGGGAACGGTACTTC. It translates to CASSLGTGERYF.

The V and J genes are TRBV28 and TRBJ2-3; 9 positions agree with TRBD2. Germline CDR1 is MDHEN and CDR2 is SYDVKM. Trimming at V came to 6 bases and at J to 5 bases, leaving 9 bases not matched to a gene. The CDR3 spans 15 residues. The CDR3 reads CASSLAGARGDTQYF. The CDR3, as DNA: TGTGCCAGCAGCTTAGCGGGAGCGCGGGGAGATACGCAGTATTTT.

The chain couples TRBV2 to TRBJ1-5; TRBD1 aligns across 7 bases. The V and J ends lost 2 bases and 9 bases, in that order; junction bases with no gene match: 16. This CDR3 spans 17 amino acids. Germline V gene sequence: CDR1 SNHLY, CDR2 FYNNEI. CDR3 protein: CASSEPIGTVIPGPQHF. The CDR3 DNA reads as TGTGCCAGCAGTGAACCAATCGGGACAGTAATTCCCGGGCCCCAGCATTTT. The full variable domain, rest sourced from reference TRBV2 and TRBJ1-5, is EPEVTQTPSHQVTQMGQEVILRCVPISNHLYFYWYRQILGQKVEFLVSFYNNEISEKSEIFDDQFSVERPDGSNFTLKIRSTKLEDSAMYFCASSEPIGTVIPGPQHFGDGTRLSIL.

The rearrangement joins TRBV4-1 to TRBJ2-5, with 7 nucleotides matching TRBD2. Germline CDR1 reads MGHRA; CDR2 reads YSYEKL. CDR3 length: 16 residues. V gave up 4 bases and J gave up 4 bases; unmatched junction bases: 12. The CDR3 sequence is CASSLLGGRAGETQYF. CDR3 sequence (DNA): TGCGCCAGCAGCCTCCTCGGAGGGAGGGCCGGAGAGACCCAGTACTTC.

This chain links TRBV28 with TRBJ1-5; D perhaps matches TRBD1 (6 bases). There are 15 residues in the CDR3. Germline V gene sequence: CDR1 MDHEN, CDR2 SYDVKM. The V gene lost 5 bases and the J gene lost 0 bases, with 11 bases spanning the gap. CDR3: CASSPSGVSNQPQHF. The CDR3 nucleotides are TGTGCCAGCAGTCCTTCAGGGGTTAGCAATCAGCCCCAGCATTTT.

J is TRBJ1-5 and V is TRBV16; a possible D gene is TRBD1 (5 bases). CDR3 length: 17 amino acids. In germline, CDR1 is KGHSY, CDR2 FQNENV. The V end lost 1 base, the J end lost 2 bases, and 15 bases lay between the germline ends. CDR3 loop: CASSQFVPQGGNQPQHF. CDR3 in DNA: TGTGCCAGCAGCCAATTCGTTCCCCAAGGGGGCAATCAGCCCCAGCATTTT.

The chain uses TRBV20-1 and TRBJ1-2; D is perhaps TRBD1 (5 bases). The length of the CDR3 is 14 residues. The V end was cut by 3 bases, the J end by 3 bases, with 14 bases between. CDR1 is DFQATT and CDR2 is SNEGSKA in the germline V gene (reference sequence). CDR3 coding DNA: TGCAGTGCTAGTAGGGCAGGGTTAGACTATGGCTACACCTTC. Translating gives CSASRAGLDYGYTF.

The chain combines TRBV28 with TRBJ1-2, with TRBD1 identical over 11 bases. The CDR3 sequence is 16 residues long. CDR1 is MDHEN, CDR2 SYDVKM, per germline. V was clipped by 6 bases and J by 4 bases; unmatched bases: 10. CDR3 sequence reads: CASSLDRGRQGYGYTF. The CDR3 DNA sequence: TGTGCCAGCAGCTTGGACAGGGGGCGCCAGGGCTATGGCTACACCTTC.

The sample holds a few counts of this clone. The chain carries TRBV5-5 and TRBJ1-4; 9 positions match TRBD1. Germline trimming cut 0 bases from V and 8 bases from J; bases unmatched to any gene: 5. Germline CDR1 and CDR2: SGHKS and YYEKEE (reference sequence). The CDR3 consists of 15 residues. The CDR3 loop is CASSLGDRAAEKLFF. As DNA, the CDR3 is TGTGCCAGCAGCTTGGGGGACAGGGCGGCCGAAAAACTGTTTTTT.

The chain uses TRBV12-3 or TRBV12-4 and TRBJ2-7; weak D call: TRBD2 (5 bases). Between the trimmed V and J ends, which lost 7 bases and 4 bases, there was a span of 14 bases. The CDR3 totals 13 residues. CDR3 in amino acids: CASKRAGDYEQYF. In nucleotides, the CDR3 is TGTGCCAGCAAAAGGGCCGGGGATTACGAGCAGTACTTC.

The genes are TRBV7-8 and TRBJ2-5; D is unclear. Trimming took off 0 bases at V and 0 bases at J, with 5 bases between the two ends. The CDR3 has 14 residues. Germline V gene lookup returns CDR1 SGHVS and CDR2 FQNEAQ. The DNA of the CDR3 is TGTGCCAGCAGCTTAGCAAGCTACCAAGAGACCCAGTACTTC. It specifies CASSLASYQETQYF.

The gene calls are TRBV19 and TRBJ2-1, with 8 bases that match TRBD2. CDR1 and CDR2 from the germline V gene are LNHDA and SQIVND (reference sequence). This CDR3 contains 18 residues. Germline trimming cut 4 bases from V and 5 bases from J; bases unmatched to any gene: 16. CDR3 nucleotides: TGTGCCAGTAGTAGGAACACCGGGACTAGTATCTTCGACAATGAGCAGTTCTTC. Amino acids: CASSRNTGTSIFDNEQFF.

Only a few counts were recorded for this clone. This chain links TRBV15 with TRBJ1-5; maybe TRBD1 (6 bases). The CDR3 spans 13 residues. The V end lost 5 bases, the J end lost 4 bases, and 9 bases lay between the germline ends. CDR1 and CDR2 (germline): LNHNV, YYDKDF (reference sequence). The CDR3 reads CATSGQRNQPQHF. CDR3 DNA: TGTGCCACCAGCGGACAGAGGAATCAGCCCCAGCATTTT. The variable domain in full, completed from reference TRBV15 and TRBJ1-5, reads DAMVIQNPRYQVTQFGKPVTLSCSQTLNHNVMYWYQQKSSQAPKLLFHYYDKDFNNEADTPDNFQSRRPNTSFCFLDIRSPGLGDTAMYLCATSGQRNQPQHFGDGTRLSIL.